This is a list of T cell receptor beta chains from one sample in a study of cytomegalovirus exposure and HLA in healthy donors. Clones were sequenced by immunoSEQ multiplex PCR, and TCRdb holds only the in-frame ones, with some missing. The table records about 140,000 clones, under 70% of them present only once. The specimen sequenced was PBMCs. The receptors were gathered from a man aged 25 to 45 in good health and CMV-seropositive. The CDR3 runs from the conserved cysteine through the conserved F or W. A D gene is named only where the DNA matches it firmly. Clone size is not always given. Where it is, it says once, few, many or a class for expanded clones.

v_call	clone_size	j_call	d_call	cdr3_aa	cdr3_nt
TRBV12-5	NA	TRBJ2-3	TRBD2	CASGFLAGGMDTQYF	TGTGCTAGTGGTTTCCTTGCGGGAGGGATGGATACGCAGTATTTT
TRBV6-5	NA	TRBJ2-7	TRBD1	CASSYEQGAYEQYF	TGTGCCAGCAGTTACGAGCAGGGGGCATACGAGCAGTACTTC
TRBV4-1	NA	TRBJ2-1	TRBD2	CASSQLAGGNEQFF	TGCGCCAGCAGCCAACTAGCGGGAGGGAATGAGCAGTTCTTC
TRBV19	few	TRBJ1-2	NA	CASSIYGQFSYGYTF	TGTGCCAGTAGTATATATGGACAGTTTAGCTATGGCTACACCTTC
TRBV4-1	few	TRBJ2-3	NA	CASSQGETTLTDTQYF	TGCGCCAGCAGCCAAGGAGAGACTACTTTGACAGATACGCAGTATTTT
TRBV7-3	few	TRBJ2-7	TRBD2	CASSKGLAGAIEQYF	TGTGCCAGCAGCAAAGGACTAGCGGGAGCTATCGAGCAGTACTTC
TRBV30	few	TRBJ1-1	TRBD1	CAAIQGMNTEAFF	TGTGCCGCGATACAGGGGATGAACACTGAAGCTTTCTTT
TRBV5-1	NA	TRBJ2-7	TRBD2	CASSLGPAGVPYEQYF	TGCGCCAGCAGCTTGGGACCAGCGGGAGTTCCCTACGAGCAGTACTTC
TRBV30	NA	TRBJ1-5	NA	CAWSVGQPGNQPQHF	TGTGCCTGGAGTGTTGGACAGCCTGGCAATCAGCCCCAGCATTTT
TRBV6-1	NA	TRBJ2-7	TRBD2	CATVSGSYNEQYF	TGTGCCACCGTTAGCGGGAGTTATAACGAGCAGTACTTC
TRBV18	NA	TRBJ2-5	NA	CASSPEDGIETQYF	TGTGCCAGCTCACCAGAGGATGGAATAGAGACCCAGTACTTC
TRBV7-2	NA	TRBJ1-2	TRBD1	CASSTGTGNYGYTF	TGTGCCAGCAGTACCGGGACAGGAAACTATGGCTACACCTTC
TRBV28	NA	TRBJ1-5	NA	CASSLSFDILGQPQHF	TGTGCCAGCAGTCTTTCTTTTGACATATTAGGCCAGCCCCAGCATTTT
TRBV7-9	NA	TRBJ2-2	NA	CASSSQGSLFNTGELFF	TGTGCCAGCAGCTCTCAGGGCAGCCTATTCAACACCGGGGAGCTGTTTTTT
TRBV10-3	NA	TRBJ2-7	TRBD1	CASDVGQGNEQYF	TGTGCCAGCGATGTTGGACAGGGCAACGAGCAGTACTTC
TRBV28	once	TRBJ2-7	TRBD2	CASSFSGGEQYF	TGTGCCAGCAGTTTCTCGGGAGGCGAGCAGTACTTC
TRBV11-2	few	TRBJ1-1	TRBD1	CASSPGTVNTEAFF	TGTGCCAGCAGCCCCGGGACAGTGAACACTGAAGCTTTCTTT
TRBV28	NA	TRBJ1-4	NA	CASSSPRGGRVTNEKLFF	TGTGCCAGCAGTTCCCCCAGGGGAGGGCGGGTAACTAATGAAAAACTGTTTTTT
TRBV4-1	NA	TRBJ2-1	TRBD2	CASSQDSGTSGRTYNEQFF	TGCGCCAGCAGCCAAGATAGTGGTACTAGCGGGAGAACTTACAATGAGCAGTTCTTC
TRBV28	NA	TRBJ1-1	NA	CASSTPTGSGPEAFF	TGTGCCAGCAGTACTCCAACAGGGAGCGGTCCTGAAGCTTTCTTT
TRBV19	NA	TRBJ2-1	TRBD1	CASSIVQGAYEQFF	TGTGCCAGTAGTATAGTTCAGGGGGCGTATGAGCAGTTCTTC
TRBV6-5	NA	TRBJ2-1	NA	CASSSGTEAHYNEQFF	TGTGCCAGCAGTTCCGGGACTGAGGCCCACTACAATGAGCAGTTCTTC
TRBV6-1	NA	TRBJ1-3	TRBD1	CASSVDRGNTIYF	TGTGCCAGCAGTGTGGACAGGGGAAACACCATATATTTT
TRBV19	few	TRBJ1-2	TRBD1	CASSIVGSTGTYGYTF	TGTGCCAGTAGTATTGTGGGCTCGACAGGGACTTATGGCTACACCTTC
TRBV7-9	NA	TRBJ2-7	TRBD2	CASSTGTSGSIYEQYF	TGTGCCAGCAGCACCGGGACTAGCGGGAGTATCTACGAGCAGTACTTC
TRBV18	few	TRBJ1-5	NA	CASSRGIGVTVQPQHF	TGTGCCAGCTCACGAGGAATCGGGGTAACGGTCCAGCCCCAGCATTTT
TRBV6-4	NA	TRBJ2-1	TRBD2	CASSDLSSGNNEQFF	TGTGCCAGCAGTGACTTGTCTAGCGGAAACAATGAGCAGTTCTTC
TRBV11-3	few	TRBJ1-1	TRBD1	CASSRDSMNTEAFF	TGTGCCAGCAGCCGGGACAGCATGAACACTGAAGCTTTCTTT
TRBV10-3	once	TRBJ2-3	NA	CAISAPGLLVDTQYF	TGTGCCATCAGTGCTCCGGGACTTCTGGTAGATACGCAGTATTTT
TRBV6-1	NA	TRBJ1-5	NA	CASRRGLGNQPQHF	TGTGCCAGCAGAAGGGGTTTAGGCAATCAGCCCCAGCATTTT
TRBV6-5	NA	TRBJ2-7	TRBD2	CASSYSTTRGRHEQYF	TGTGCCAGCAGTTACTCAACCACCCGCGGGAGACACGAGCAGTACTTC
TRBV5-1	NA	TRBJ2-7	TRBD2	CASSLAGGSYEQYF	TGCGCCAGTTCGCTAGCGGGAGGTTCCTACGAGCAGTACTTC
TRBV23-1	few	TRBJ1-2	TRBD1	CAPWDRGRGSYGYTF	TGCGCCCCCTGGGACAGGGGGCGAGGGAGCTATGGCTACACCTTC
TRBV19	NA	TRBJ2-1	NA	CASSKAASSYNEQFF	TGTGCCAGTAGTAAGGCCGCTAGCTCCTACAATGAGCAGTTCTTC
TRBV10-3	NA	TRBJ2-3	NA	CAIQGTDTQYF	TGTGCCATCCAGGGCACAGATACGCAGTATTTT
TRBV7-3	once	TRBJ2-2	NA	CASSSYTGELFF	TGTGCCAGCAGCTCGTACACCGGGGAGCTGTTTTTT
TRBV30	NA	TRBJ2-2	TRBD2	CATRLASNTGELFF	TGTGCCACTCGACTAGCGAGCAACACCGGGGAGCTGTTTTTT
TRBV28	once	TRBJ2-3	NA	CASSLPPGIGTDTQYF	TGTGCCAGCAGTTTACCCCCGGGTATAGGCACAGATACGCAGTATTTT
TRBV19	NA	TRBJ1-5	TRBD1	CASSMGTGSGSSQPQHF	TGTGCCAGTAGTATGGGGACAGGGAGCGGGAGCAGTCAGCCCCAGCATTTT
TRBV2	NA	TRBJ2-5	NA	CASTRVGETQYF	TGTGCCAGTACCAGGGTCGGAGAGACCCAGTACTTC
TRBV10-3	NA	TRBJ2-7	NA	CAISDSASPYEQYF	TGTGCCATCAGTGACTCAGCGTCCCCCTACGAGCAGTACTTC
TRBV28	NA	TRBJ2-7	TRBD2	CASSSASSGSRYEQYF	TGTGCCAGCAGTTCGGCGTCTAGCGGGAGCCGCTACGAGCAGTACTTC
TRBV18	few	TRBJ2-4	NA	CASSPRPREEGAKNIQYF	TGTGCCAGCTCACCACGTCCTCGGGAAGAAGGAGCCAAAAACATTCAGTACTTC
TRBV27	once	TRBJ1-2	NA	CASSFGTLGYGYTF	TGTGCCAGCAGTTTCGGGACATTAGGCTATGGCTACACCTTC
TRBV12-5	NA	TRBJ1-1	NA	CASGLVLVHTEAFF	TGTGCTAGTGGTTTGGTACTGGTGCACACTGAAGCTTTCTTT
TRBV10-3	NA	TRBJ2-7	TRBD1	CAIRPGQDYEQYF	TGTGCCATCAGGCCGGGACAGGATTACGAGCAGTACTTC
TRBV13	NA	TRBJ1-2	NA	CASSLLKAGASGGYTF	TGTGCCAGCAGCTTACTGAAGGCAGGGGCTAGTGGAGGCTACACCTTC
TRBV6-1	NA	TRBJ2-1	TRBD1	CASSDPGQGQGWVQFF	TGTGCCAGCAGTGACCCGGGACAGGGGCAAGGTTGGGTGCAGTTCTTC
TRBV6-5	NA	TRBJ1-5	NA	CASSYSGLNQPQHF	TGTGCCAGCAGTTACTCTGGGCTCAATCAGCCCCAGCATTTT
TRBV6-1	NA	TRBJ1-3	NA	CASSDGPSGNTIYF	TGTGCCAGCAGTGACGGTCCCTCTGGAAACACCATATATTTT
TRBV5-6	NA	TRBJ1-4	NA	CASSPGTRHEKLFF	TGTGCCAGCAGCCCGGGGACACGCCATGAAAAACTGTTTTTT